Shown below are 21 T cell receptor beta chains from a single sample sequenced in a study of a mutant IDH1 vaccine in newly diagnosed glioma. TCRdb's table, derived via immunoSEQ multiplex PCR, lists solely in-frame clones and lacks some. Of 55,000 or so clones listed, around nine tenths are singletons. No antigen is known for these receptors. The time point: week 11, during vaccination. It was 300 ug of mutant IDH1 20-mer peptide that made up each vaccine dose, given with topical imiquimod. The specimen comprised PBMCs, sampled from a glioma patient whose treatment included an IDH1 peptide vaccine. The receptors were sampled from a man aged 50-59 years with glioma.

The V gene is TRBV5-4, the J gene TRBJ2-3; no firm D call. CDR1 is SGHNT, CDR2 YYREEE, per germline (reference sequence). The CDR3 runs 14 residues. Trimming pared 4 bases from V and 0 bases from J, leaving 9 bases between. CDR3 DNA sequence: TGTGCCAGCAGCAGAAGAAGTAGCACAGATACGCAGTATTTT. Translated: CASSRRSSTDTQYF. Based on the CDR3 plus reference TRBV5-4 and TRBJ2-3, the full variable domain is ETGVTQSPTHLIKTRGQQVTLRCSSQSGHNTVSWYQQALGQGPQFIFQYYREEENGRGNFPPRFSGLQFPNYSSELNVNALELDDSALYLCASSRRSSTDTQYFGPGTRLTVL.

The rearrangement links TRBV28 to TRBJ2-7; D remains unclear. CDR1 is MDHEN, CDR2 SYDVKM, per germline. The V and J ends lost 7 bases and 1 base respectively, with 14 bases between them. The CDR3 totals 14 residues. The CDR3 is CASTPVATSYEQYF. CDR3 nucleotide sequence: TGTGCCAGCACCCCGGTGGCGACTTCCTACGAGCAGTACTTC.

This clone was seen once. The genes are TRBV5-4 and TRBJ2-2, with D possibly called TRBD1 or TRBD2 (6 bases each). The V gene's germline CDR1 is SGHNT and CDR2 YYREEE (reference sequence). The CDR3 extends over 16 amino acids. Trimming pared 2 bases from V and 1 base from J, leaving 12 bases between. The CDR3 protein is CASSFGGRRNTGELFF. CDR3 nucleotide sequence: TGTGCCAGCAGCTTTGGGGGGCGAAGGAACACCGGGGAGCTGTTTTTT.

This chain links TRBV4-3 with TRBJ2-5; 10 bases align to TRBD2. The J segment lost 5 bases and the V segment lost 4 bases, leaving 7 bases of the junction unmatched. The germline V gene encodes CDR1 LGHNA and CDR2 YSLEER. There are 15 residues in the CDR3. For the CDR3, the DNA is TGCGCCAGCAGCCCCACAGCGGGGGGGCATGAGACCCAGTACTTC. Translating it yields CASSPTAGGHETQYF.

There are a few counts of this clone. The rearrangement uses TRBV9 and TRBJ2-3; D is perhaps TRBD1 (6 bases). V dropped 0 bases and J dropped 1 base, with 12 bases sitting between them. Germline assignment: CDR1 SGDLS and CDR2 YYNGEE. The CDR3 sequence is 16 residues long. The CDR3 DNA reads TGTGCCAGCAGCGTAGAGGGCAGGGGAGGCACAGATACGCAGTATTTT. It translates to CASSVEGRGGTDTQYF. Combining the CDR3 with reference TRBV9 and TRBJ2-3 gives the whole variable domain DSGVTQTPKHLITATGQRVTLRCSPRSGDLSVYWYQQSLDQGLQFLIQYYNGEERAKGNILERFSAQQFPDLHSELNLSSLELGDSALYFCASSVEGRGGTDTQYFGPGTRLTVL.

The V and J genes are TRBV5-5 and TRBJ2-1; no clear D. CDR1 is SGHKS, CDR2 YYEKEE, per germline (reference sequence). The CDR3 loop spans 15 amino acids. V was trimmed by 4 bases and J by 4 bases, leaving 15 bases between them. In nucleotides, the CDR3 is TGTGCCAGCAGCGAGAGGATAATTCCGTACAATGAGCAGTTCTTC. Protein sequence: CASSERIIPYNEQFF.

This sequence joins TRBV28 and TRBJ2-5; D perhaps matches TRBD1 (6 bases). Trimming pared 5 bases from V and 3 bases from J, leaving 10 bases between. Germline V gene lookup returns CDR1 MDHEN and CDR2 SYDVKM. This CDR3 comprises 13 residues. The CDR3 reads CASSEQGKETQYF. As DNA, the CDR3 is TGTGCCAGCAGTGAGCAGGGGAAAGAGACCCAGTACTTC.

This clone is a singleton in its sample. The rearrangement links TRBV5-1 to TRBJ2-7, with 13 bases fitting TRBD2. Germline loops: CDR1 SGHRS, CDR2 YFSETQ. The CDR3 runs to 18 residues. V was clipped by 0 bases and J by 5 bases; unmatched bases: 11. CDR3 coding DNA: TGCGCCAGCAGCTTGGTACTAGCGGGAGGGCCCGTTAACCACGAGCAGTACTTC. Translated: CASSLVLAGGPVNHEQYF.

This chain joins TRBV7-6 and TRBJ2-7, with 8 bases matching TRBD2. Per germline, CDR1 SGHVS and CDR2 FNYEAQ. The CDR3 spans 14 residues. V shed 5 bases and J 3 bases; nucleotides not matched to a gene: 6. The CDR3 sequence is CASSEAGAFYEQYF. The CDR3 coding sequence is TGTGCCAGCAGCGAAGCGGGGGCTTTCTACGAGCAGTACTTC.

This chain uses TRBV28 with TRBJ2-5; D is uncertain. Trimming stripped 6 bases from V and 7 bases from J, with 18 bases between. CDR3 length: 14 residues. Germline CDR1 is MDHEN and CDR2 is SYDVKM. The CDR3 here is CASRALVVSGTQYF. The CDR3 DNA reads TGTGCCAGCAGGGCTTTGGTAGTCTCGGGGACCCAGTACTTC.

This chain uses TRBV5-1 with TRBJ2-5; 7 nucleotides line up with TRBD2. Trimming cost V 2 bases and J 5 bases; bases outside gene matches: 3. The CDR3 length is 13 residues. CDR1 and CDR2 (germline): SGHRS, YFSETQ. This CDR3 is CASSLGLGETQYF. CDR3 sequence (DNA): TGCGCCAGCAGCTTAGGACTAGGGGAGACCCAGTACTTC. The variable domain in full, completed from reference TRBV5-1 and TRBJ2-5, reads KAGVTQTPRYLIKTRGQQVTLSCSPISGHRSVSWYQQTPGQGLQFLFEYFSETQRNKGNFPGRFSGRQFSNSRSEMNVSTLELGDSALYLCASSLGLGETQYFGPGTRLLVL.

The CDR3 is CASSYSVGTDFYGYTF. The CDR3 coding sequence is TGTGCCAGCAGTTACTCAGTCGGGACAGACTTCTATGGCTACACCTTC. V and J are TRBV6-5 and TRBJ1-2; 7 bases are a match to TRBD1. V lost 0 bases and J lost 4; bases outside the gene matches: 8. This CDR3 comprises 16 residues. Germline values: CDR1 MNHEY, CDR2 SVGAGI.

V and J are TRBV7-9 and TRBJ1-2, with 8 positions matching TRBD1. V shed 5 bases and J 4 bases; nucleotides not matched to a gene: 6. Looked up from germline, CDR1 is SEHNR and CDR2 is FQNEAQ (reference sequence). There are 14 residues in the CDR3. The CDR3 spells CASSTDRVLYGYTF. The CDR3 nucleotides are TGTGCCAGCAGCACGGACAGGGTCCTCTATGGCTACACCTTC. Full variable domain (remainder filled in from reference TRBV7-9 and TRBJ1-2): DTGVSQNPRHKITKRGQNVTFRCDPISEHNRLYWYRQTLGQGPEFLTYFQNEAQLEKSRLLSDRFSAERPKGSFSTLEIQRTEQGDSAMYLCASSTDRVLYGYTFGSGTRLTVV.

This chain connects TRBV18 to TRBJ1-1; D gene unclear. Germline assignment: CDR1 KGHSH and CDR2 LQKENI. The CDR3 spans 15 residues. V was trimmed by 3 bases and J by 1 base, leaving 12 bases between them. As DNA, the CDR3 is TGTGCCAGCTCACCCGAGGGAAGTTGGAACACTGAAGCTTTCTTT. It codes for CASSPEGSWNTEAFF.

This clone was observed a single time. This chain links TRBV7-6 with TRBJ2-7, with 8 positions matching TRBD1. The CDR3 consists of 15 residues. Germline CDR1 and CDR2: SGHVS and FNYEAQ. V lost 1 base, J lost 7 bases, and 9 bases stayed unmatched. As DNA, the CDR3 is TGTGCCAGCAGCTTAGAGGGGACAGGCCTGGGGGAGCAGTACTTC. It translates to CASSLEGTGLGEQYF.

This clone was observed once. This CDR3 is CASSYSRGPEAFF. Written as DNA, the CDR3 is TGTGCCAGCAGTTACTCGCGAGGTCCAGAAGCTTTCTTT. J is TRBJ1-1 and V is TRBV6-5; D is uncertain. The V gene's germline CDR1 is MNHEY and CDR2 SVGAGI. V lost 0 bases and J lost 8, with 10 bases in between. This CDR3 spans 13 amino acids.

CDR3 residues: CASSPDRGLRFLGTGELFF. CDR3 DNA: TGTGCCAGCAGTCCAGACAGGGGGCTGAGGTTTCTGGGCACCGGGGAGCTGTTTTTT. V and J are TRBV28 and TRBJ2-2; 10 bases match TRBD1. This CDR3 region has 19 residues. Germline CDR1 reads MDHEN; CDR2 reads SYDVKM. V was clipped by 5 bases and J by 4 bases; unmatched bases: 16.

Here the CDR3 reads CASSVDAVPNTEAFF. CDR3 in DNA: TGTGCCAGCAGCGTAGACGCGGTCCCGAACACTGAAGCTTTCTTT. The chain links TRBV9 to TRBJ1-1; no firm D call. Between the trimmed V and J ends, which lost 0 bases and 1 base, there was a span of 10 bases. CDR3 size: 15 residues. Per germline, CDR1 SGDLS and CDR2 YYNGEE.

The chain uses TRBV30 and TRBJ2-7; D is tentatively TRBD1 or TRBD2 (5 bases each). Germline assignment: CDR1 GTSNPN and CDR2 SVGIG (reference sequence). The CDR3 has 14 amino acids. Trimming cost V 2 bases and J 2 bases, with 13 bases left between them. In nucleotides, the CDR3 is TGTGCCTGGAGTCCCGGGACCGCTACCTACGAGCAGTACTTC. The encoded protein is CAWSPGTATYEQYF.

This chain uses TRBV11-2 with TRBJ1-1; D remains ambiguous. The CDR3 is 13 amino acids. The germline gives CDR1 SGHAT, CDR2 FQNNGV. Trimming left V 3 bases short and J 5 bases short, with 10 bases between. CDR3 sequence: CASSFLIRTEAFF. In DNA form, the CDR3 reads TGTGCCAGCAGCTTTCTTATAAGGACTGAAGCTTTCTTT.

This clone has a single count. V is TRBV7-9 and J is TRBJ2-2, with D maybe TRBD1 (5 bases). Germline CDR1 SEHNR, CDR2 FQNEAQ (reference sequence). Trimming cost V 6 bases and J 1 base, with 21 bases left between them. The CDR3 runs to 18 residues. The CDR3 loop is CASRGRTTEFLNTGELFF. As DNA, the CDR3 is TGTGCCAGCAGAGGTCGGACAACCGAATTTCTGAACACCGGGGAGCTGTTTTTT.